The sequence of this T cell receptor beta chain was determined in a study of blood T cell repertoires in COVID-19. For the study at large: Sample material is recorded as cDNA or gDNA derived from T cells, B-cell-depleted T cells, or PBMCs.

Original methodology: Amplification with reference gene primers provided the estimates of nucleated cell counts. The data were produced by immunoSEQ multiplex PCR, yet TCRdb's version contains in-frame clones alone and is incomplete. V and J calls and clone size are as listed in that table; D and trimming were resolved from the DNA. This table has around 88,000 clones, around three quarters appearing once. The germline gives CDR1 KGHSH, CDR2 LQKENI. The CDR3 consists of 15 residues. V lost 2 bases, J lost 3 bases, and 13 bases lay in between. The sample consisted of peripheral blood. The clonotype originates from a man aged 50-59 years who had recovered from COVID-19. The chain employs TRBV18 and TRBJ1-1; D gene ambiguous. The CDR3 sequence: CASSPSIGGDTEAFF. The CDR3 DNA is TGTGCCAGCTCACCATCGATCGGCGGGGACACTGAAGCTTTCTTT. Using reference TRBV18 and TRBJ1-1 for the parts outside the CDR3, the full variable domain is NAGVMQNPRHLVRRRGQEARLRCSPMKGHSHVYWYRQLPEEGLKFMVYLQKENIIDESGMPKERFSAEFPKEGPSILRIQQVVRGDSAAYFCASSPSIGGDTEAFFGQGTRLTVV.